Sequencing of this TCR beta chain was carried out in a study of cytomegalovirus exposure and HLA in healthy donors. The CDR3 runs 15 residues. In germline, CDR1 is MNHNS, CDR2 SASEGT. V was trimmed by 7 bases and J by 1 base, leaving 13 bases between them. In the PCR, 60 Vbeta and 13 Jbeta primers were used. Using immunoSEQ multiplex PCR, the repertoire was profiled, and TCRdb retains in-frame clones only, with some absent. Of roughly 130,000 clones listed, 81% are singletons. This clone appeared a few times. Antigen unknown. Study-level results: Later on, an analysis tied 15,000 to 20,000 TCR beta sequences to HLA alleles at 0.05 false discovery rate. The sole available immune exposure information was CMV serostatus. With DRB1 most and HLA-C fewest, TCR association rates differed between HLA loci in a later analysis. It emerged from a later analysis that several of the most significant clusters appeared to be linked to common viral pathogens.

Sequencing was carried out using PBMCs. This rearrangement joins TRBV6-1 to TRBJ2-2; D ambiguous. The receptor was derived from a woman between 40 and 55 years old in good health and CMV-seropositive. As DNA, the CDR3 is TGTGCCAGCACCCAGAGGATGGGGAACACCGGGGAGCTGTTTTTT. Amino acid sequence: CASTQRMGNTGELFF.